This TCR beta chain is from a study of T cell repertoires in cytomegalovirus infection. For the study at large: The public TCR beta signatures pointed to both CMV infection and matching HLA type.

Germline V lookup: CDR1 SGHNT, CDR2 YYREEE (reference sequence). V lost 3 bases, J lost 2 bases, and 11 bases lay in between. The CDR3 has 14 amino acids. On this clonotype: Its antigen is not identified.

Study observations and caveats: Clonotypes of TCR beta that were HLA-C-restricted and CMV-specific dominated the ex vivo response. People with CMV and the relevant HLA were identified by cumulative public TCR beta family frequency.

TCRdb reanalysed the reads using MiXCR and keeps one entry per CDR3 protein. The sample records some 300,000 distinct CDR3 sequences, 17% being singletons. V and J are TRBV5-4 and TRBJ1-1; a weak D match, TRBD1 (5 bases). This clonotype was sampled from a human donor in good health (CMV status not recorded). Some clones in this sample may be carry-over from other donors' samples. The source material was PBMCs. Here the CDR3 reads CASSSPGGNTEAFF. CDR3 coding DNA: TGTGCCAGCAGCTCGCCGGGGGGAAACACTGAAGCTTTCTTT.